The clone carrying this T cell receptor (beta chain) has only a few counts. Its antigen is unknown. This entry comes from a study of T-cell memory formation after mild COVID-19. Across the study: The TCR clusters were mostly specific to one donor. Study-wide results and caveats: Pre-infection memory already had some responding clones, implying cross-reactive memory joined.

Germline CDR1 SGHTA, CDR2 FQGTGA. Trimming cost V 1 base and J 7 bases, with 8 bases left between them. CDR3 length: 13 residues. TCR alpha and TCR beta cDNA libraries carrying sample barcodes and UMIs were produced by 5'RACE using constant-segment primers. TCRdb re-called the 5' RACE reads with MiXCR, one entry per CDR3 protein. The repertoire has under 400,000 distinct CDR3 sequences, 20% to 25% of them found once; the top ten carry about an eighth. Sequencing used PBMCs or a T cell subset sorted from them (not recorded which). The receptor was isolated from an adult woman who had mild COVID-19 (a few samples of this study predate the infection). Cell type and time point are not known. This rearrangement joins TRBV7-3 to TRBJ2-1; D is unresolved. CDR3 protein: CASSLSKTNEQFF. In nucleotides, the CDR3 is TGTGCCAGCAGCTTAAGCAAGACGAATGAGCAGTTCTTC. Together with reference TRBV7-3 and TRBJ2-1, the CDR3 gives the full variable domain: GAGVSQTPSNKVTEKGKYVELRCDPISGHTALYWYRQSLGQGPEFLIYFQGTGAADDSGLPNDRFFAVRPEGSVSTLKIQRTERGDSAVYLCASSLSKTNEQFFGPGTRLTVL.